This T cell receptor beta chain is from a study of T cell repertoires in cytomegalovirus infection. Study-wide results and caveats: The response measured ex vivo was dominated by TCR beta clonotypes (HLA-C-restricted and CMV-specific).

TCRdb passed the reads through MiXCR, listing each CDR3 protein once. The data show 200,000 to 250,000 distinct CDR3 sequences, less than 50% seen once. Concerning this clonotype itself: The target antigen is unknown.

Germline assignment: CDR1 SGHVS and CDR2 FQNEAQ. The V end was cut by 2 bases, the J end by 2 bases, with 13 bases between. This CDR3 comprises 16 residues. Here the sequenced sample was CD8+ T cells from cultured PBMCs, taken from culture after CMV antigen stimulation. The chain combines TRBV7-8 with TRBJ2-1; perhaps TRBD2 as D (5 bases). The clonotype originates from a human donor in good health (CMV status not recorded). Some clones in this sample may be carry-over from other donors' samples. The CDR3 DNA reads as TGTGCCAGCAGCTTATTTAGAAGCGGAGCCTACAATGAGCAGTTCTTC. Amino acids: CASSLFRSGAYNEQFF.